This TCR beta chain was captured in a study of cytomegalovirus exposure and HLA in healthy donors. General study points: A later examination showed that TCR association rates differed by HLA locus, with DRB1 most and HLA-C fewest.

The study ran its PCR with 60 Vbeta and 13 Jbeta primers. TCRdb's copy holds only in-frame clones and misses some; the assay was immunoSEQ multiplex PCR. This table holds 130,000 to 150,000 clones, almost 80% found once. This clone was picked up one time. As yet, its antigen is unknown. This TCR came from a male donor in good health and CMV-seronegative. Sequencing was done on a sample of PBMCs.

CDR3 sequence reads: CASSPGGASNQPQHF. The CDR3 nucleotides read TGTGCCAGCAGTCCAGGGGGCGCGAGCAATCAGCCCCAGCATTTT. This chain connects TRBV6-4 to TRBJ1-5, with TRBD1 matching 8 bases. Trimming at V came to 5 bases and at J to 1 base, leaving 4 bases not matched to a gene. The CDR3 totals 15 residues. CDR1 is MRHNA and CDR2 is SNTAGT in the germline V gene.